The rows below give T cell receptor beta chains drawn from one sample of a study of beta chain features in type 1 diabetes. Data came from immunoSEQ multiplex PCR; TCRdb stores just in-frame clones and leaves some out. The repertoire holds over 200,000 clones, about 11% seen once, with around 0.017% in the top ten. What was sequenced was naive CD4+ T cells from blood. The receptor source for this set is a man between 25 and 39 years old with type 1 diabetes. Each CDR3 is given with its conserved first and last residue. D genes are given only for firm matches. Size tells how often a clone was seen (once, few, many) or the class of an expanded clone, and some rows leave it out.

j_gene: TRBJ1-5; v_gene: TRBV15; d_gene: -; len: 16; abundance: few; CDR3aa: CATSRDRQGVGQPQHF; CDR3nt: TGTGCCACCAGCAGAGATCGACAAGGGGTGGGTCAGCCCCAGCATTTT
j_gene: TRBJ1-3; v_gene: TRBV6-4; d_gene: -; len: 17; abundance: -; CDR3aa: CASSGLGRAKSGNTIYF; CDR3nt: TGTGCCAGCAGTGGTTTGGGCAGGGCGAAGTCTGGAAACACCATATATTTT
j_gene: TRBJ2-1; v_gene: TRBV30; d_gene: TRBD1; len: 15; abundance: few; CDR3aa: CAWTVGQGNYNEQFF; CDR3nt: TGTGCCTGGACCGTCGGACAGGGGAACTACAATGAGCAGTTCTTC
j_gene: TRBJ2-7; v_gene: TRBV5-4; d_gene: TRBD2; len: 15; abundance: -; CDR3aa: CASSTGLAGGNEQYF; CDR3nt: TGTGCCAGCAGCACGGGACTAGCGGGGGGCAACGAGCAGTACTTC
j_gene: TRBJ2-2; v_gene: TRBV5-1; d_gene: -; len: 15; abundance: -; CDR3aa: CASSNRAANTGELFF; CDR3nt: TGCGCCAGCAGCAACCGAGCCGCGAACACCGGGGAGCTGTTTTTT
j_gene: TRBJ1-1; v_gene: TRBV7-2; d_gene: -; len: 12; abundance: -; CDR3aa: CASRTMSTEAFF; CDR3nt: TGTGCCAGCAGAACGATGAGCACTGAAGCTTTCTTT
j_gene: TRBJ1-1; v_gene: TRBV5-4; d_gene: -; len: 15; abundance: few; CDR3aa: CASSLEEGRYTEAFF; CDR3nt: TGTGCCAGCAGCTTGGAGGAGGGGAGGTACACTGAAGCTTTCTTT
j_gene: TRBJ1-1; v_gene: TRBV7-9; d_gene: -; len: 13; abundance: few; CDR3aa: CASSPQGGTEAFF; CDR3nt: TGTGCCAGCAGCCCACAAGGGGGCACTGAAGCTTTCTTT
j_gene: TRBJ2-7; v_gene: TRBV11-2; d_gene: TRBD1; len: 15; abundance: -; CDR3aa: CASSTGQGGPYEQYF; CDR3nt: TGTGCCAGCAGCACGGGACAGGGGGGACCCTACGAGCAGTACTTC
j_gene: TRBJ2-3; v_gene: TRBV4-2; d_gene: -; len: 13; abundance: few; CDR3aa: CASSQASSDTQYF; CDR3nt: TGTGCCAGCAGCCAGGCTAGCTCAGATACGCAGTATTTT
j_gene: TRBJ2-6; v_gene: TRBV5-1; d_gene: TRBD1; len: 15; abundance: few; CDR3aa: CASRITGAGANVLTF; CDR3nt: TGCGCCAGCCGAATAACAGGGGCTGGGGCCAACGTCCTGACTTTC
j_gene: TRBJ2-3; v_gene: TRBV5-1; d_gene: TRBD1; len: 13; abundance: few; CDR3aa: CASSSPGGDTQYF; CDR3nt: TGCGCCAGCAGCTCACCAGGGGGAGATACGCAGTATTTT
j_gene: TRBJ1-5; v_gene: TRBV11-2; d_gene: -; len: 15; abundance: few; CDR3aa: CASSENTYSNQPQHF; CDR3nt: TGTGCCAGCAGCGAAAACACGTATAGCAATCAGCCCCAGCATTTT
j_gene: TRBJ2-1; v_gene: TRBV30; d_gene: TRBD2; len: 11; abundance: few; CDR3aa: CACSGGARKFF; CDR3nt: TGTGCCTGTAGCGGGGGGGCCCGCAAGTTCTTC
j_gene: TRBJ2-1; v_gene: TRBV29-1; d_gene: TRBD1; len: 13; abundance: few; CDR3aa: CSAAWAGGQEQFF; CDR3nt: TGCAGCGCTGCATGGGCAGGGGGTCAGGAGCAGTTCTTC
j_gene: TRBJ2-7; v_gene: TRBV6-5; d_gene: -; len: 14; abundance: -; CDR3aa: CASSYSYGGYEQYF; CDR3nt: TGTGCCAGCAGTTACTCTTACGGGGGCTACGAGCAGTACTTC
j_gene: TRBJ2-5; v_gene: TRBV5-6; d_gene: -; len: 12; abundance: -; CDR3aa: CASSLSPETQYF; CDR3nt: TGTGCCAGCAGCCTATCCCCAGAGACCCAGTACTTC
j_gene: TRBJ1-5; v_gene: TRBV4-2; d_gene: -; len: 14; abundance: -; CDR3aa: CASSRGEDGQPQHF; CDR3nt: TGTGCCAGCAGCCGAGGGGAGGATGGTCAGCCCCAGCATTTT
j_gene: TRBJ2-7; v_gene: TRBV7-9; d_gene: -; len: 14; abundance: -; CDR3aa: CASSLQGPFYEQYF; CDR3nt: TGTGCCAGCAGCTTACAGGGGCCCTTCTACGAGCAGTACTTC
j_gene: TRBJ2-1; v_gene: TRBV5-1; d_gene: TRBD2; len: 14; abundance: -; CDR3aa: CASSLVAGYNEQFF; CDR3nt: TGCGCCAGCAGCTTGGTAGCGGGGTACAATGAGCAGTTCTTC
j_gene: TRBJ2-2; v_gene: TRBV21-1; d_gene: -; len: 13; abundance: few; CDR3aa: CASSPYYTGELFF; CDR3nt: TGTGCCAGCAGCCCCTATTATACCGGGGAGCTGTTTTTT
j_gene: TRBJ1-2; v_gene: TRBV6-6; d_gene: -; len: 13; abundance: -; CDR3aa: CASRDWDSAGYTF; CDR3nt: TGTGCCAGCAGGGATTGGGACTCGGCTGGCTACACCTTC
j_gene: TRBJ1-2; v_gene: TRBV7-9; d_gene: -; len: 14; abundance: -; CDR3aa: CASSPQLGGYGYTF; CDR3nt: TGTGCCAGCAGCCCCCAACTTGGTGGCTATGGCTACACCTTC
j_gene: TRBJ2-4; v_gene: TRBV30; d_gene: -; len: 14; abundance: few; CDR3aa: CAWSVPAGFNIQYF; CDR3nt: TGTGCCTGGAGTGTACCGGCAGGGTTCAACATTCAGTACTTC
j_gene: TRBJ2-1; v_gene: TRBV7-3; d_gene: -; len: 15; abundance: few; CDR3aa: CASSLDGHSGNEQFF; CDR3nt: TGTGCCAGCAGCTTGGATGGTCACTCAGGGAATGAGCAGTTCTTC
j_gene: TRBJ1-2; v_gene: TRBV7-3; d_gene: TRBD1; len: 15; abundance: -; CDR3aa: CASSQGQGLDYGYTF; CDR3nt: TGTGCCAGCAGCCAAGGACAGGGTTTAGACTATGGCTACACCTTC